Listed below are T cell receptor beta chains from one sample, sequenced in a study of low-dose radiotherapy and immunotherapy resistance in tumors. TCRdb re-analysed the reads in MiXCR, keeping a single row per CDR3 protein. Among about 60,000 distinct CDR3 sequences listed, under 30% were seen once. Material: PBMCs, obtained before treatment. The source is a male donor with prostate cancer. Each CDR3 is given with its conserved first and last residue. D genes are given only for firm matches. Some rows mark clone size as missing; the rest say once, few, many or name a class of expanded clone.

cdr3_nt: TGCAGCGCCTCGGGACACCCGGGGACCGGGGAGCTGTTTTTT; cdr3_aa: CSASGHPGTGELFF; d_call: .; clone_size: .; v_call: TRBV29-1; j_call: TRBJ2-2; cdr3_length: 14
cdr3_nt: TGTGCCAGCCAATCAAAAACAGGGTCCAACGTCCTGACTTTC; cdr3_aa: CASQSKTGSNVLTF; d_call: .; clone_size: many; v_call: TRBV7-9; j_call: TRBJ2-6; cdr3_length: 14
cdr3_nt: TGCAGCCACAACAGGGGAAGCACAGATACGCAGTATTTT; cdr3_aa: CSHNRGSTDTQYF; d_call: TRBD1; clone_size: few; v_call: TRBV29-1; j_call: TRBJ2-3; cdr3_length: 13
cdr3_nt: TGTGCCAGCAGCCTGCTGGGTCGCGGGAGGGGCACCGGGGAGCTGTTTTTT; cdr3_aa: CASSLLGRGRGTGELFF; d_call: TRBD2; clone_size: medium-sized; v_call: TRBV5-4; j_call: TRBJ2-2; cdr3_length: 17
cdr3_nt: TGCAGCGTGGGCAATACAGGGGGCTGGGGAGAGACCCAGTACTTC; cdr3_aa: CSVGNTGGWGETQYF; d_call: TRBD1; clone_size: many; v_call: TRBV29-1; j_call: TRBJ2-5; cdr3_length: 15
cdr3_nt: TGTGCCAGCAGTTACCTCAAGACAGGAATCTATAATTCACCCCTCCACTTT; cdr3_aa: CASSYLKTGIYNSPLHF; d_call: .; clone_size: .; v_call: TRBV6-8; j_call: TRBJ1-6; cdr3_length: 17
cdr3_nt: TGTGCCAGCAGCTTAAGTGGAATGACTGAAGCTTTCTTT; cdr3_aa: CASSLSGMTEAFF; d_call: .; clone_size: many; v_call: TRBV7-2; j_call: TRBJ1-1; cdr3_length: 13
cdr3_nt: TGTGCCAGCAGCCAAGATACAGGGCGGGAGACCCAGTACTTC; cdr3_aa: CASSQDTGRETQYF; d_call: .; clone_size: once; v_call: TRBV3-1; j_call: TRBJ2-5; cdr3_length: 14
cdr3_nt: TGTGCCAGCAGCCGGCGAGGGACAGGGGACAATGAGCAGTTCTTC; cdr3_aa: CASSRRGTGDNEQFF; d_call: TRBD1; clone_size: .; v_call: TRBV11-1; j_call: TRBJ2-1; cdr3_length: 15
cdr3_nt: TGTGCCTGGAGTGTACGGCGGGGTAGCTCCTACGAGCAGTACTTC; cdr3_aa: CAWSVRRGSSYEQYF; d_call: .; clone_size: many; v_call: TRBV30; j_call: TRBJ2-7; cdr3_length: 15
cdr3_nt: TGCGCCAGCAGCTTGGCCATCGGTTCGCGGGAGGGCCTTGTGGAGACCCAGTACTTC; cdr3_aa: CASSLAIGSREGLVETQYF; d_call: TRBD2; clone_size: many; v_call: TRBV5-1; j_call: TRBJ2-5; cdr3_length: 19
cdr3_nt: TGTGCCAGCAGCCCCCCCGGGACGTATTACGAGCAGTACTTC; cdr3_aa: CASSPPGTYYEQYF; d_call: .; clone_size: .; v_call: TRBV3-1; j_call: TRBJ2-7; cdr3_length: 14
cdr3_nt: TGCAGCTCCACGGGGGACGGAGAGGGGGGTTATGGCTACACCTTC; cdr3_aa: CSSTGDGEGGYGYTF; d_call: .; clone_size: many; v_call: TRBV29-1; j_call: TRBJ1-2; cdr3_length: 15
cdr3_nt: TGTGCCAGCAGCGGGGGGGTCTCCTACGAGCAGTACTTC; cdr3_aa: CASSGGVSYEQYF; d_call: TRBD2; clone_size: .; v_call: TRBV7-6; j_call: TRBJ2-7; cdr3_length: 13
cdr3_nt: TGTGCCAGCAGCTCAAGCAGGGATCGTCAGACCCAGTACTTC; cdr3_aa: CASSSSRDRQTQYF; d_call: .; clone_size: once; v_call: TRBV11-1; j_call: TRBJ2-5; cdr3_length: 14
cdr3_nt: TGTGCCAGCAGCGCCCCCCAGGGAGAAAACACAGATACGCAGTATTTT; cdr3_aa: CASSAPQGENTDTQYF; d_call: .; clone_size: few; v_call: TRBV9; j_call: TRBJ2-3; cdr3_length: 16
cdr3_nt: TGTGCCAGCAGCATACCGACCGGTACGAACACCGGGGAGCTGTTTTTT; cdr3_aa: CASSIPTGTNTGELFF; d_call: .; clone_size: many; v_call: TRBV5-4; j_call: TRBJ2-2; cdr3_length: 16
cdr3_nt: TGTGCCAGCAGTTTAGGAGACGGGCAAGAGACCCAGTACTTC; cdr3_aa: CASSLGDGQETQYF; d_call: .; clone_size: once; v_call: TRBV12-3/TRBV12-4; j_call: TRBJ2-5; cdr3_length: 14
cdr3_nt: TGTGCCAGCTCACAGGTCGCGCGGGAGCAGTACTTC; cdr3_aa: CASSQVAREQYF; d_call: .; clone_size: .; v_call: TRBV18; j_call: TRBJ2-7; cdr3_length: 12
cdr3_nt: TGTGCCAGCAGTGTTACCTCAATGGGGGAGCAGTACTTC; cdr3_aa: CASSVTSMGEQYF; d_call: .; clone_size: many; v_call: TRBV27; j_call: TRBJ2-7; cdr3_length: 13
cdr3_nt: TGCGCCAGCAGCTCCCGCGGGACACGCTCTGGGGCCAACGTCCTGACTTTC; cdr3_aa: CASSSRGTRSGANVLTF; d_call: .; clone_size: many; v_call: TRBV5-1; j_call: TRBJ2-6; cdr3_length: 17
cdr3_nt: TGTGCTAGTGCCCAGCCTGCGGGGGAGACCCAGTACTTC; cdr3_aa: CASAQPAGETQYF; d_call: .; clone_size: many; v_call: TRBV12-5; j_call: TRBJ2-5; cdr3_length: 13
cdr3_nt: TGTGCCAGCACCGTACGGCCGGATCAGCCCCAGCATTTT; cdr3_aa: CASTVRPDQPQHF; d_call: .; clone_size: .; v_call: TRBV6-2/TRBV6-3; j_call: TRBJ1-5; cdr3_length: 13
cdr3_nt: TGTGCCAGCAGTGCTAGGACAGGGCAAGAGACCCAGTACTTC; cdr3_aa: CASSARTGQETQYF; d_call: TRBD1; clone_size: .; v_call: TRBV28; j_call: TRBJ2-5; cdr3_length: 14
cdr3_nt: TGCAGTGCTAGAGATAAGACGCTGGTAGATACGCAGTATTTT; cdr3_aa: CSARDKTLVDTQYF; d_call: .; clone_size: many; v_call: TRBV20-1; j_call: TRBJ2-3; cdr3_length: 14
cdr3_nt: TGCAGTGCCCTCCGGACAGGGGGCGCCTATGGCTACACCTTC; cdr3_aa: CSALRTGGAYGYTF; d_call: TRBD1; clone_size: many; v_call: TRBV20-1; j_call: TRBJ1-2; cdr3_length: 14
cdr3_nt: TGTGCCAGCAGCGAAGGGGCAGGGGGCTTCACCGGGGAGCTGTTTTTT; cdr3_aa: CASSEGAGGFTGELFF; d_call: TRBD1; clone_size: many; v_call: TRBV14; j_call: TRBJ2-2; cdr3_length: 16
cdr3_nt: TGTGCCAGCAGCTTGGCAGGGGGCGCGACCTACAATGAGCAGTTCTTC; cdr3_aa: CASSLAGGATYNEQFF; d_call: TRBD1; clone_size: few; v_call: TRBV5-1; j_call: TRBJ2-1; cdr3_length: 16
cdr3_nt: TGTGCCAGCAGCTTCCATGGGGGAGCAGAGACCCAGTACTTC; cdr3_aa: CASSFHGGAETQYF; d_call: .; clone_size: many; v_call: TRBV7-9; j_call: TRBJ2-5; cdr3_length: 14
cdr3_nt: TGTGCCAGCGGACCGACGAGCGGGGGCTACACAGATACGCAGTATTTT; cdr3_aa: CASGPTSGGYTDTQYF; d_call: TRBD2; clone_size: many; v_call: TRBV12-3/TRBV12-4; j_call: TRBJ2-3; cdr3_length: 16
cdr3_nt: TGTGCCTGGAGCTACGGACGGTCGAACACTGAAGCTTTCTTT; cdr3_aa: CAWSYGRSNTEAFF; d_call: .; clone_size: many; v_call: TRBV30; j_call: TRBJ1-1; cdr3_length: 14
cdr3_nt: TGTGCCAGCAGTGAAGAGGTTCAGCCCCAGCATTTT; cdr3_aa: CASSEEVQPQHF; d_call: .; clone_size: many; v_call: TRBV2; j_call: TRBJ1-5; cdr3_length: 12
cdr3_nt: TGCGCCAGCAGCTTGGCCGGGGAAGTCGGGACTGAAGCTTTCTTT; cdr3_aa: CASSLAGEVGTEAFF; d_call: .; clone_size: few; v_call: TRBV5-1; j_call: TRBJ1-1; cdr3_length: 15
cdr3_nt: TGTGCCAGCAGTTCTCGGGACAGGGTTTTCACTGAAGCTTTCTTT; cdr3_aa: CASSSRDRVFTEAFF; d_call: TRBD1; clone_size: .; v_call: TRBV27; j_call: TRBJ1-1; cdr3_length: 15
cdr3_nt: TGTGCCAGCAGTTTATCGGGGGGCGCCTCCTACGAGCAGTACTTC; cdr3_aa: CASSLSGGASYEQYF; d_call: .; clone_size: .; v_call: TRBV28; j_call: TRBJ2-7; cdr3_length: 15
cdr3_nt: TGTGCCTGGATCGGGACACGTCACACCGGGGAGCTGTTTTTT; cdr3_aa: CAWIGTRHTGELFF; d_call: .; clone_size: many; v_call: TRBV30; j_call: TRBJ2-2; cdr3_length: 14
cdr3_nt: TGTGCCACCAGTGATCCGGGACAGGAAAGGGAGACCCAGTACTTC; cdr3_aa: CATSDPGQERETQYF; d_call: TRBD1; clone_size: many; v_call: TRBV24-1; j_call: TRBJ2-5; cdr3_length: 15
cdr3_nt: TGTGCCAGCAGCAATAGCAATCAGCCCCAGCATTTT; cdr3_aa: CASSNSNQPQHF; d_call: .; clone_size: many; v_call: TRBV7-9; j_call: TRBJ1-5; cdr3_length: 12
cdr3_nt: TGCGCCAGCAGCTTGGGTGACAGGGACCTTAGCACAGATACGCAGTATTTT; cdr3_aa: CASSLGDRDLSTDTQYF; d_call: TRBD1; clone_size: few; v_call: TRBV5-1; j_call: TRBJ2-3; cdr3_length: 17
cdr3_nt: TGTGCCAGCAGGAAAGGGACAGGAGAAACTGTCTTT; cdr3_aa: CASRKGTGETVF; d_call: TRBD1; clone_size: .; v_call: TRBV6-8; j_call: TRBJ1-1; cdr3_length: 12
cdr3_nt: TGTGCCAGCAGCGTCGTGGGAGAGATTCCTCGGGGCTACACCTTC; cdr3_aa: CASSVVGEIPRGYTF; d_call: .; clone_size: many; v_call: TRBV27; j_call: TRBJ1-2; cdr3_length: 15
cdr3_nt: TGTGCCAGCAGTCAGGGAGGCGGGTTTAAGTTCTTC; cdr3_aa: CASSQGGGFKFF; d_call: .; clone_size: many; v_call: TRBV3-1; j_call: TRBJ2-1; cdr3_length: 12
cdr3_nt: TGTGCCAGCATTCCCCCGGGGGGTGGGGAGACCCAGTACTTC; cdr3_aa: CASIPPGGGETQYF; d_call: TRBD2; clone_size: many; v_call: TRBV28; j_call: TRBJ2-5; cdr3_length: 14
cdr3_nt: TGTGCCAGCAGCGTTTATCGAGGGACAGGGAACACAGATACGCAGTATTTT; cdr3_aa: CASSVYRGTGNTDTQYF; d_call: TRBD1; clone_size: many; v_call: TRBV11-2; j_call: TRBJ2-3; cdr3_length: 17
cdr3_nt: TGTGCCAGCAGCTCAGAGGGGGGTTTTTACTATGGCTACACCTTC; cdr3_aa: CASSSEGGFYYGYTF; d_call: .; clone_size: many; v_call: TRBV7-9; j_call: TRBJ1-2; cdr3_length: 15
cdr3_nt: TGTGCCAGCAGCCAAGATCTCGGGGGGGGGCTAGGAGATACGCAGTATTTT; cdr3_aa: CASSQDLGGGLGDTQYF; d_call: TRBD2; clone_size: many; v_call: TRBV3-1; j_call: TRBJ2-3; cdr3_length: 17
cdr3_nt: TGTGCCAGCAGCCGACTAGCGGGAGGCAATGAGCAGTTCTTC; cdr3_aa: CASSRLAGGNEQFF; d_call: TRBD2; clone_size: many; v_call: TRBV28; j_call: TRBJ2-1; cdr3_length: 14
cdr3_nt: TGCGCCAGCAGCCTCAGGGCGGTGGACACTGAAGCTTTCTTT; cdr3_aa: CASSLRAVDTEAFF; d_call: .; clone_size: .; v_call: TRBV5-1; j_call: TRBJ1-1; cdr3_length: 14
cdr3_nt: TGTGCCACCAGTGATTTGCGCCCAGGCCCGGCCGGGGAGCTGTTTTTT; cdr3_aa: CATSDLRPGPAGELFF; d_call: .; clone_size: many; v_call: TRBV24-1; j_call: TRBJ2-2; cdr3_length: 16
cdr3_nt: TGTGCCAGCAGCCCTAAGCGGGAGGGCCCTGCCAAAAACATTCAGTACTTC; cdr3_aa: CASSPKREGPAKNIQYF; d_call: TRBD2; clone_size: many; v_call: TRBV5-4; j_call: TRBJ2-4; cdr3_length: 17
cdr3_nt: TGTGCCATCAGGGGGATTGGGGATGGAGGCTATGGCTACACCTTC; cdr3_aa: CAIRGIGDGGYGYTF; d_call: .; clone_size: .; v_call: TRBV10-3; j_call: TRBJ1-2; cdr3_length: 15